The sample holds a few counts of the clone carrying this T cell receptor (beta chain). The CDR3 contains 15 residues. Germline CDR1 reads SGHRS; CDR2 reads YFSETQ. Trimming shortened V by 0 bases and J by 2 bases, and 10 bases separated the two germline ends. This entry belongs to a study of blood T cell repertoires in COVID-19. Across the study: COVID-19 samples, acute and convalescent, were from the United States, Italy and Spain. T cells, B-cell-depleted T cells, or PBMCs supplied cDNA or gDNA.

Per the original methods: Amplification from reference gene primers served as the basis for estimated nucleated cell counts. Profiling relied on immunoSEQ multiplex PCR, and the TCRdb table lists in-frame clones only, not all of them. The V and J calls and clone size come from that table; D and trimming were worked out from the DNA. The profile covers about 170,000 clones, with roughly 81% appearing a single time and 6% to 9% taken by the ten largest. Sequencing was done on a sample of peripheral blood. The receptor's source is a man aged 35 to 55 who had recovered from COVID-19. The chain employs TRBV5-1 and TRBJ2-3; D perhaps matches TRBD1 (6 bases). CDR3 in amino acids: CASSLGDTYTDTQYF. CDR3 in DNA: TGCGCCAGCAGCTTGGGGGACACCTACACAGATACGCAGTATTTT.